The 29 T cell receptor beta chains given below trace back to one sample, sequenced in a study of beta chain features in type 1 diabetes. Isolated RNA was reverse transcribed in full, so expressed TCRB transcripts were sequenced. Only in-frame clones appear in the TCRdb table, and some are missing; sequencing was by immunoSEQ multiplex PCR. Of roughly 150,000 clones listed, approximately 10% are singletons. What was sequenced was central memory CD4+ T cells from blood. Receptors were obtained from a man aged 18 to 30 in good health.

This clone was seen a handful of times. This chain joins TRBV9 and TRBJ2-7; the D is unclear. Germline V CDR1 and CDR2: SGDLS, YYNGEE. The CDR3 runs 12 residues. V gave up 0 bases and J gave up 9 bases, with 10 bases separating them. CDR3 in amino acids: CASSVEAVWQYF. CDR3 bases: TGTGCCAGCAGCGTAGAGGCAGTGTGGCAGTACTTC.

The table lists this clone with a count of one. V usage is TRBV25-1 and J usage is TRBJ2-2; the D gene is possibly TRBD1 (5 bases). This CDR3 is 16 amino acids long. Germline values: CDR1 MGHDK, CDR2 SYGVNS. V was clipped by 6 bases and J by 3 bases, with 17 bases between them. This CDR3 is CASSTGLRQHTGELFF. In nucleotides, the CDR3 is TGTGCCAGCAGCACCGGTTTAAGACAGCACACCGGGGAGCTGTTTTTT.

In nucleotides, the CDR3 is TGTGCCAGCAGCTTAACGGGTGGTAAGAATGAGCAGTTCTTC. Its protein product is CASSLTGGKNEQFF. The gene calls are TRBV7-3 and TRBJ2-1; D unclear. V was shortened by 0 bases and J by 7 bases, with 10 bases between the two germline ends. CDR1 and CDR2 from the germline V gene are SGHTA and FQGTGA. There are 14 residues in the CDR3.

This clone was detected a few times. The chain joins TRBV27 to TRBJ2-6; tentatively, D is TRBD1 (8 bases). The V end lost 5 bases, the J end lost 2 bases, and 16 bases lay between the germline ends. In germline, CDR1 is MNHEY, CDR2 SMNVEV (reference sequence). This CDR3 spans 17 amino acids. The CDR3 DNA follows: TGTGCCAGCAGTCGTAGACAGGGGAGGGCTGGGGCCAACGTCCTGACTTTC. It encodes CASSRRQGRAGANVLTF.

The CDR3, as DNA: TGTGCCAGCAGCTTACACCAGGGGCTCCAGGGGAACACCGGGGAGCTGTTTTTT. Translating gives CASSLHQGLQGNTGELFF. V and J are TRBV7-9 and TRBJ2-2; the D gene is possibly TRBD1 (6 bases). The V and J ends lost 2 bases and 1 base respectively, with 17 bases between them. Germline CDR1 reads SEHNR; CDR2 reads FQNEAQ (reference sequence). The CDR3 is 18 amino acids.

This chain links TRBV9 with TRBJ1-4; D might be TRBD1 (6 bases). Germline CDR1 and CDR2: SGDLS and YYNGEE. Between the trimmed V and J ends, which lost 0 bases and 5 bases, there was a span of 8 bases. The CDR3 consists of 14 residues. As DNA, the CDR3 is TGTGCCAGCAGCGTAGGGACAGACAATGAAAAACTGTTTTTT. Protein sequence: CASSVGTDNEKLFF.

This clone was detected a few times. This rearrangement joins TRBV4-1 to TRBJ2-4, with 14 bases fitting TRBD2. Germline assignment: CDR1 MGHRA and CDR2 YSYEKL. The CDR3 consists of 20 residues. Germline trimming cut 4 bases from V and 3 bases from J; bases unmatched to any gene: 14. CDR3 region: CASSPEIGLAGGGVKNIQYF. As DNA, the CDR3 is TGCGCCAGCAGCCCCGAGATCGGACTAGCGGGGGGAGGTGTCAAAAACATTCAGTACTTC.

This sequence joins TRBV11-2 and TRBJ2-5, with D possibly being TRBD2 (6 bases). The CDR3 is made up of 13 amino acids. CDR1 and CDR2 from the germline V gene are SGHAT and FQNNGV. Trimming removed 6 bases at V and 5 bases at J, with 13 bases between. CDR3 in DNA: TGTGCCAGCAGAGGACCGGCGGGGGAGACCCAGTACTTC. Its protein product is CASRGPAGETQYF.

The chain links TRBV9 to TRBJ2-3; no firm D call. Germline-derived CDR1 and CDR2 are SGDLS and YYNGEE. V was cut by 2 bases and J by 0 bases, with 13 bases left in between. The CDR3 is made up of 16 amino acids. CDR3 amino acids: CASSVRESRSTDTQYF. CDR3 bases: TGTGCCAGCAGCGTCCGCGAAAGTAGAAGCACAGATACGCAGTATTTT.

This clone appeared a few times. The chain links TRBV5-1 to TRBJ2-5, with D perhaps assigned TRBD1 or TRBD2 (5 bases each). Trimming stripped 4 bases from V and 1 base from J, with 11 bases between. This CDR3 spans 14 amino acids. From germline, CDR1 is SGHRS and CDR2 YFSETQ. The CDR3 is CASSPGTVQETQYF. The CDR3 nucleotides read TGCGCCAGCAGCCCCGGGACCGTCCAAGAGACCCAGTACTTC.

This clone was seen a few times. The chain links TRBV9 to TRBJ1-1, with D unresolved. V was cut by 0 bases and J by 0 bases, with 6 bases left in between. Per germline, CDR1 SGDLS and CDR2 YYNGEE. This CDR3 contains 14 residues. This CDR3 is CASSVGHLNTEAFF. CDR3 nucleotide sequence: TGTGCCAGCAGCGTAGGGCATTTGAACACTGAAGCTTTCTTT.

This chain connects TRBV28 to TRBJ2-7; TRBD2 matches 8 bases. This CDR3 is 13 amino acids long. CDR1 is MDHEN, CDR2 SYDVKM, per germline. The CDR3 reads CAATAGGRNEQYF. The CDR3 DNA sequence: TGTGCTGCAACGGCGGGGGGCCGGAACGAGCAGTACTTC.

The rearrangement joins TRBV2 to TRBJ2-7; 8 bases align to TRBD1. CDR3 size: 14 residues. Trimming at V came to 8 bases and at J to 1 base, leaving 7 bases not matched to a gene. CDR1 and CDR2 from the germline V gene are SNHLY and FYNNEI. The CDR3 coding sequence is TGTGCCAGCCGAGTAAGACAGGGGTCCTACGAGCAGTACTTC. Its protein is CASRVRQGSYEQYF.

This clone has only a few counts. The rearrangement links TRBV9 to TRBJ1-2; D call uncertain. Germline V gene lookup returns CDR1 SGDLS and CDR2 YYNGEE. This CDR3 is built from 13 residues. V was shortened by 4 bases and J by 7 bases, with 14 bases between the two germline ends. CDR3 nucleotide sequence: TGTGCCAGCAGCCTTACTAGCGGCAGTGGCTACACCTTC. Translation: CASSLTSGSGYTF. Full variable domain (outside the CDR3, taken from reference TRBV9 and TRBJ1-2): DSGVTQTPKHLITATGQRVTLRCSPRSGDLSVYWYQQSLDQGLQFLIQYYNGEERAKGNILERFSAQQFPDLHSELNLSSLELGDSALYFCASSLTSGSGYTFGSGTRLTVV.

This clone was observed a few times. The chain recombines TRBV7-3 with TRBJ2-7, with a weak D call TRBD1 (6 bases). CDR3 length: 15 amino acids. V gave up 2 bases and J gave up 1 base, with 12 bases separating them. Germline loops: CDR1 SGHTA, CDR2 FQGTGA. The CDR3 loop reads CASSLYVGQSYEQYF. As DNA, the CDR3 is TGTGCCAGCAGCTTATATGTCGGACAGTCCTACGAGCAGTACTTC.

This clone was found a few times. This rearrangement joins TRBV14 to TRBJ1-1; 7 bases align to TRBD1. The CDR3 is made up of 14 amino acids. V lost 7 bases to trimming and J lost 6 bases; unmatched junction nucleotides: 11. Germline-derived CDR1 and CDR2 are SGHDN and FVKESK. Here the CDR3 DNA reads TGTGCCAGCACCCGGTACAGGGGAATCGCTGAAGCTTTCTTT. Residues: CASTRYRGIAEAFF.

This clone was recorded a few times. The gene calls are TRBV7-2 and TRBJ1-5; possibly TRBD1 for D (6 bases). The V end lost 3 bases, the J end lost 7 bases, and 10 bases lay between the germline ends. CDR1 is SGHTA, CDR2 FQGNSA, per germline. This CDR3 is 13 amino acids long. CDR3 coding DNA: TGTGCCAGCAGCTTCAGGGGAGGACAGCCCCAGCATTTT. Residues: CASSFRGGQPQHF.

This clone was detected only a few times. V is TRBV9 and J is TRBJ2-1; D may be TRBD2 (6 bases). The CDR3 has 14 residues. V was pared by 2 bases and J by 5 bases, with 11 bases between. CDR1 SGDLS and CDR2 YYNGEE come from the germline V gene. The DNA for the CDR3 is TGTGCCAGCAGCGTGGGTAGGGAGGACAATGAGCAGTTCTTC. It is translated as CASSVGREDNEQFF.

This clone was picked up a small number of times. DNA of the CDR3: TGTGCCAGCAGTTACGCGGCGGGGAACTATGGCTACACCTTC. It codes for CASSYAAGNYGYTF. The chain has TRBV6-6 and TRBJ1-2; no reliable D call. Germline loops: CDR1 MNHNY, CDR2 SVGAGI (reference sequence). Trimming removed 2 bases at V and 2 bases at J, with 9 bases between. The CDR3 has 14 residues.

This clone was seen a handful of times. The V gene is TRBV29-1, the J gene TRBJ2-7; tentatively, D is TRBD1 or TRBD2 (5 bases each). This CDR3 contains 16 residues. Per the germline V gene, CDR1 is SQVTM and CDR2 is ANQGSEA. V dropped 6 bases and J dropped 0 bases, with 21 bases sitting between them. As DNA, the CDR3 is TGCAGCGTCTCCGGGACCCTATTAAAAAGCTCCTACGAGCAGTACTTC. This gives the protein CSVSGTLLKSSYEQYF.

The genes are TRBV20-1 and TRBJ2-1; 7 bases fit TRBD2. The CDR3 has 11 amino acids. V was pared by 7 bases and J by 8 bases, with 5 bases of the junction left unmatched. Germline CDR1 reads DFQATT; CDR2 reads SNEGSKA (reference sequence). The CDR3 bases are TGCAGTGGGGTGCGGGAGCATGAGCAGTTCTTC. It specifies CSGVREHEQFF.

This clone was picked up a small number of times. The chain is built from TRBV2 and TRBJ1-2; no clear D gene. Trimming shortened V by 2 bases and J by 0 bases, and 4 bases separated the two germline ends. There are 13 residues in the CDR3. Germline V lookup: CDR1 SNHLY, CDR2 FYNNEI. The CDR3 DNA is TGTGCCAGCAGTGAACAGGCTAACTATGGCTACACCTTC. Protein: CASSEQANYGYTF.

The chain links TRBV7-9 to TRBJ1-2; 8 bases line up with TRBD1. Trimming took 1 base from V and 4 from J; bases not matched to a gene: 5. This CDR3 is built from 15 residues. The germline CDR1 and CDR2 sequences are SEHNR and FQNEAQ (reference sequence). CDR3 DNA sequence: TGTGCCAGCAGCTTAGAGACCACAGGGGGCTATGGCTACACCTTC. As protein: CASSLETTGGYGYTF.

The J gene is TRBJ2-6, the V gene TRBV5-1; 8 nucleotides line up with TRBD1. Germline V CDR1 and CDR2: SGHRS, YFSETQ. Trimming took 3 bases from V and 7 from J; bases not matched to a gene: 6. The CDR3 totals 15 residues. The CDR3 region is CASSSHGQGANVLTF. In nucleotides, the CDR3 is TGCGCCAGCAGCTCCCACGGACAGGGCGCCAACGTCCTGACTTTC.

This clone was detected ten times or more. V usage is TRBV4-1 and J usage is TRBJ1-4; no clear D gene. CDR1 is MGHRA, CDR2 YSYEKL, per germline. There are 14 residues in the CDR3. V lost 0 bases to trimming and J lost 5 bases, with 7 bases between them. This chain's CDR3 is CASSQDRSNEKLFF. CDR3 nucleotide sequence: TGCGCCAGCAGCCAAGACAGGTCAAATGAAAAACTGTTTTTT.

This clone was counted between two and nine times. This sequence joins TRBV29-1 and TRBJ2-5; 7 bases agree with TRBD1. CDR1 is SQVTM and CDR2 is ANQGSEA in the germline V gene. Unmatched junction bases numbered 3, after V lost 1 base and J lost 4 bases. This CDR3 region has 13 residues. The CDR3 sequence: CSVEGNRGETQYF. In nucleotides, the CDR3 is TGCAGCGTTGAAGGTAACAGGGGAGAGACCCAGTACTTC. Filled out from reference TRBV29-1 and TRBJ2-5, the complete variable domain reads SAVISQKPSRDICQRGTSLTIQCQVDSQVTMMFWYRQQPGQSLTLIATANQGSEATYESGFVIDKFPISRPNLTFSTLTVSNMSPEDSSIYLCSVEGNRGETQYFGPGTRLLVL.

In regard to this clone: Other DNA sequences from this sample encode an identical CDR3 as well. The chain uses TRBV7-2 and TRBJ1-3; 8 nucleotides line up with TRBD1. The ends lost 3 bases at V and 7 bases at J; junction bases unmatched: 5. The CDR3 runs 14 residues. CDR1 SGHTA and CDR2 FQGNSA come from the germline V gene. CDR3 amino acids: CASSLDRVLNTIYF. CDR3 coding DNA: TGTGCCAGCAGCTTGGACAGGGTCCTGAACACCATATATTTT.

This clone was found a few times. The chain combines TRBV7-2 with TRBJ1-2, with D perhaps matching TRBD1 (5 bases). Germline V gene sequence: CDR1 SGHTA, CDR2 FQGNSA. CDR3 length: 15 residues. V was clipped by 4 bases and J by 3 bases, with 15 bases between them. In DNA, the CDR3 is TGTGCCAGCAGCTCTAGCTCGGCAGGGCACTATGGCTACACCTTC. Protein product: CASSSSSAGHYGYTF.

This clone was observed a few times. V is TRBV28 and J is TRBJ2-4, with 8 bases identical to TRBD1. CDR1 MDHEN and CDR2 SYDVKM come from the germline V gene. Trimming removed 1 base from V and 5 bases from J; junction bases left unmatched: 7. This CDR3 is 16 amino acids long. The CDR3 DNA follows: TGTGCCAGCAGTTTATACGGCCAGGGGGCCGAAAACATTCAGTACTTC. Amino acids: CASSLYGQGAENIQYF. The variable domain in full, with the rest retrieved from reference TRBV28 and TRBJ2-4, is DVKVTQSSRYLVKRTGEKVFLECVQDMDHENMFWYRQDPGLGLRLIYFSYDVKMKEKGDIPEGYSVSREKKERFSLILESASTNQTSMYLCASSLYGQGAENIQYFGAGTRLSVL.